The T cell receptor beta chain under discussion was sequenced for a study of T cells after yellow fever vaccination. Whole-study findings and limits: Booster samples showed a return of most primary-vaccination clones (almost 97% CD4, 70% to 90% CD8). Abundant bulk-derived clonotypes could contaminate FACS-sorted repertoires.

Only a few counts were recorded for this clonotype. The antigen remains undetermined. Trimming pared 2 bases from V and 2 bases from J, leaving 14 bases between. The CDR3 has 15 residues. Germline V gene sequence: CDR1 SGDLS, CDR2 YYNGEE. Via MiXCR, TCRdb re-called the 5' RACE reads, giving one row per CDR3 protein. This table holds 350,000 to 450,000 distinct CDR3 sequences, roughly a sixth found once. Sequenced here: PBMCs, sampled before the yellow fever booster vaccination. The chain recombines TRBV9 with TRBJ2-7; D is undetermined. The sequence was obtained from a man younger than 35 who received the YFV17D yellow fever vaccine. The CDR3 here is CASSVGHDPTYEQYF. DNA for the CDR3: TGTGCCAGCAGCGTCGGTCACGACCCAACCTACGAGCAGTACTTC.